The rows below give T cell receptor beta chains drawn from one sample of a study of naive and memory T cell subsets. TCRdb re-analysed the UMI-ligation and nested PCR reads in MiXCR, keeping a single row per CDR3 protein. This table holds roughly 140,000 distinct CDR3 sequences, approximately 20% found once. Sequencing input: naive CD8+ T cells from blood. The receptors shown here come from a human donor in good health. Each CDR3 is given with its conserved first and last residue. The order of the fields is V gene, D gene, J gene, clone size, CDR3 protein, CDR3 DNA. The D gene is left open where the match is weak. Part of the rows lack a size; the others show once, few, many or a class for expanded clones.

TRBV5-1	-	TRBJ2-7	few	CASSLEGANFLYEQYF	TGCGCCAGCAGTTTGGAGGGGGCTAACTTCCTCTACGAGCAGTACTTC
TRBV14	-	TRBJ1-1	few	CASSQDFLGEAFF	TGTGCCAGCAGCCAAGATTTCCTGGGTGAAGCTTTCTTT
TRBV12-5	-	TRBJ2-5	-	CASGFDNRGGHQETQYF	TGTGCTAGTGGTTTTGATAACAGGGGAGGCCACCAAGAGACCCAGTACTTC
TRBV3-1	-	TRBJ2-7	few	CASSQDLNGQRSYEQYF	TGTGCCAGCAGCCAAGATCTCAACGGACAGCGCTCCTACGAGCAGTACTTC
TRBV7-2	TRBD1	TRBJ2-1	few	CASRSGTAYNEQFF	TGTGCCAGCAGGTCCGGGACAGCGTACAATGAGCAGTTCTTC
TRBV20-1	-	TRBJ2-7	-	CSATATGEQYF	TGCAGTGCTACGGCCACGGGCGAGCAGTACTTC
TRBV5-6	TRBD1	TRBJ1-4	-	CASSFGTGEEKLFF	TGTGCCAGCAGCTTTGGGACAGGGGAGGAAAAACTGTTTTTT
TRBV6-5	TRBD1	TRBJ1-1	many	CASSYGAGGTEAFF	TGTGCCAGCAGTTACGGGGCAGGGGGCACTGAAGCTTTCTTT
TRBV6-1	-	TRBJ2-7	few	CASTGFDNPHEQYF	TGTGCCAGCACGGGGTTCGACAACCCCCACGAGCAGTACTTC
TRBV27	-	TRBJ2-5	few	CASSLGQTQYF	TGTGCCAGCAGTTTAGGGCAGACCCAGTACTTC
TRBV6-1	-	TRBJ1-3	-	CASSESGYSGNTIYF	TGTGCCAGCAGTGAGTCCGGGTACTCTGGAAACACCATATATTTT
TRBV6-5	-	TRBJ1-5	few	CASSLLGSNQPQHF	TGTGCCAGCAGCCTCCTGGGGAGCAATCAGCCCCAGCATTTT
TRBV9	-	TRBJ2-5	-	CASSVGISQETQYF	TGTGCCAGCAGCGTGGGGATTTCCCAAGAGACCCAGTACTTC
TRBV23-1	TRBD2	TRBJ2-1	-	CASGGLAGDQQFF	TGCGCCAGCGGGGGACTAGCGGGAGACCAGCAGTTCTTC